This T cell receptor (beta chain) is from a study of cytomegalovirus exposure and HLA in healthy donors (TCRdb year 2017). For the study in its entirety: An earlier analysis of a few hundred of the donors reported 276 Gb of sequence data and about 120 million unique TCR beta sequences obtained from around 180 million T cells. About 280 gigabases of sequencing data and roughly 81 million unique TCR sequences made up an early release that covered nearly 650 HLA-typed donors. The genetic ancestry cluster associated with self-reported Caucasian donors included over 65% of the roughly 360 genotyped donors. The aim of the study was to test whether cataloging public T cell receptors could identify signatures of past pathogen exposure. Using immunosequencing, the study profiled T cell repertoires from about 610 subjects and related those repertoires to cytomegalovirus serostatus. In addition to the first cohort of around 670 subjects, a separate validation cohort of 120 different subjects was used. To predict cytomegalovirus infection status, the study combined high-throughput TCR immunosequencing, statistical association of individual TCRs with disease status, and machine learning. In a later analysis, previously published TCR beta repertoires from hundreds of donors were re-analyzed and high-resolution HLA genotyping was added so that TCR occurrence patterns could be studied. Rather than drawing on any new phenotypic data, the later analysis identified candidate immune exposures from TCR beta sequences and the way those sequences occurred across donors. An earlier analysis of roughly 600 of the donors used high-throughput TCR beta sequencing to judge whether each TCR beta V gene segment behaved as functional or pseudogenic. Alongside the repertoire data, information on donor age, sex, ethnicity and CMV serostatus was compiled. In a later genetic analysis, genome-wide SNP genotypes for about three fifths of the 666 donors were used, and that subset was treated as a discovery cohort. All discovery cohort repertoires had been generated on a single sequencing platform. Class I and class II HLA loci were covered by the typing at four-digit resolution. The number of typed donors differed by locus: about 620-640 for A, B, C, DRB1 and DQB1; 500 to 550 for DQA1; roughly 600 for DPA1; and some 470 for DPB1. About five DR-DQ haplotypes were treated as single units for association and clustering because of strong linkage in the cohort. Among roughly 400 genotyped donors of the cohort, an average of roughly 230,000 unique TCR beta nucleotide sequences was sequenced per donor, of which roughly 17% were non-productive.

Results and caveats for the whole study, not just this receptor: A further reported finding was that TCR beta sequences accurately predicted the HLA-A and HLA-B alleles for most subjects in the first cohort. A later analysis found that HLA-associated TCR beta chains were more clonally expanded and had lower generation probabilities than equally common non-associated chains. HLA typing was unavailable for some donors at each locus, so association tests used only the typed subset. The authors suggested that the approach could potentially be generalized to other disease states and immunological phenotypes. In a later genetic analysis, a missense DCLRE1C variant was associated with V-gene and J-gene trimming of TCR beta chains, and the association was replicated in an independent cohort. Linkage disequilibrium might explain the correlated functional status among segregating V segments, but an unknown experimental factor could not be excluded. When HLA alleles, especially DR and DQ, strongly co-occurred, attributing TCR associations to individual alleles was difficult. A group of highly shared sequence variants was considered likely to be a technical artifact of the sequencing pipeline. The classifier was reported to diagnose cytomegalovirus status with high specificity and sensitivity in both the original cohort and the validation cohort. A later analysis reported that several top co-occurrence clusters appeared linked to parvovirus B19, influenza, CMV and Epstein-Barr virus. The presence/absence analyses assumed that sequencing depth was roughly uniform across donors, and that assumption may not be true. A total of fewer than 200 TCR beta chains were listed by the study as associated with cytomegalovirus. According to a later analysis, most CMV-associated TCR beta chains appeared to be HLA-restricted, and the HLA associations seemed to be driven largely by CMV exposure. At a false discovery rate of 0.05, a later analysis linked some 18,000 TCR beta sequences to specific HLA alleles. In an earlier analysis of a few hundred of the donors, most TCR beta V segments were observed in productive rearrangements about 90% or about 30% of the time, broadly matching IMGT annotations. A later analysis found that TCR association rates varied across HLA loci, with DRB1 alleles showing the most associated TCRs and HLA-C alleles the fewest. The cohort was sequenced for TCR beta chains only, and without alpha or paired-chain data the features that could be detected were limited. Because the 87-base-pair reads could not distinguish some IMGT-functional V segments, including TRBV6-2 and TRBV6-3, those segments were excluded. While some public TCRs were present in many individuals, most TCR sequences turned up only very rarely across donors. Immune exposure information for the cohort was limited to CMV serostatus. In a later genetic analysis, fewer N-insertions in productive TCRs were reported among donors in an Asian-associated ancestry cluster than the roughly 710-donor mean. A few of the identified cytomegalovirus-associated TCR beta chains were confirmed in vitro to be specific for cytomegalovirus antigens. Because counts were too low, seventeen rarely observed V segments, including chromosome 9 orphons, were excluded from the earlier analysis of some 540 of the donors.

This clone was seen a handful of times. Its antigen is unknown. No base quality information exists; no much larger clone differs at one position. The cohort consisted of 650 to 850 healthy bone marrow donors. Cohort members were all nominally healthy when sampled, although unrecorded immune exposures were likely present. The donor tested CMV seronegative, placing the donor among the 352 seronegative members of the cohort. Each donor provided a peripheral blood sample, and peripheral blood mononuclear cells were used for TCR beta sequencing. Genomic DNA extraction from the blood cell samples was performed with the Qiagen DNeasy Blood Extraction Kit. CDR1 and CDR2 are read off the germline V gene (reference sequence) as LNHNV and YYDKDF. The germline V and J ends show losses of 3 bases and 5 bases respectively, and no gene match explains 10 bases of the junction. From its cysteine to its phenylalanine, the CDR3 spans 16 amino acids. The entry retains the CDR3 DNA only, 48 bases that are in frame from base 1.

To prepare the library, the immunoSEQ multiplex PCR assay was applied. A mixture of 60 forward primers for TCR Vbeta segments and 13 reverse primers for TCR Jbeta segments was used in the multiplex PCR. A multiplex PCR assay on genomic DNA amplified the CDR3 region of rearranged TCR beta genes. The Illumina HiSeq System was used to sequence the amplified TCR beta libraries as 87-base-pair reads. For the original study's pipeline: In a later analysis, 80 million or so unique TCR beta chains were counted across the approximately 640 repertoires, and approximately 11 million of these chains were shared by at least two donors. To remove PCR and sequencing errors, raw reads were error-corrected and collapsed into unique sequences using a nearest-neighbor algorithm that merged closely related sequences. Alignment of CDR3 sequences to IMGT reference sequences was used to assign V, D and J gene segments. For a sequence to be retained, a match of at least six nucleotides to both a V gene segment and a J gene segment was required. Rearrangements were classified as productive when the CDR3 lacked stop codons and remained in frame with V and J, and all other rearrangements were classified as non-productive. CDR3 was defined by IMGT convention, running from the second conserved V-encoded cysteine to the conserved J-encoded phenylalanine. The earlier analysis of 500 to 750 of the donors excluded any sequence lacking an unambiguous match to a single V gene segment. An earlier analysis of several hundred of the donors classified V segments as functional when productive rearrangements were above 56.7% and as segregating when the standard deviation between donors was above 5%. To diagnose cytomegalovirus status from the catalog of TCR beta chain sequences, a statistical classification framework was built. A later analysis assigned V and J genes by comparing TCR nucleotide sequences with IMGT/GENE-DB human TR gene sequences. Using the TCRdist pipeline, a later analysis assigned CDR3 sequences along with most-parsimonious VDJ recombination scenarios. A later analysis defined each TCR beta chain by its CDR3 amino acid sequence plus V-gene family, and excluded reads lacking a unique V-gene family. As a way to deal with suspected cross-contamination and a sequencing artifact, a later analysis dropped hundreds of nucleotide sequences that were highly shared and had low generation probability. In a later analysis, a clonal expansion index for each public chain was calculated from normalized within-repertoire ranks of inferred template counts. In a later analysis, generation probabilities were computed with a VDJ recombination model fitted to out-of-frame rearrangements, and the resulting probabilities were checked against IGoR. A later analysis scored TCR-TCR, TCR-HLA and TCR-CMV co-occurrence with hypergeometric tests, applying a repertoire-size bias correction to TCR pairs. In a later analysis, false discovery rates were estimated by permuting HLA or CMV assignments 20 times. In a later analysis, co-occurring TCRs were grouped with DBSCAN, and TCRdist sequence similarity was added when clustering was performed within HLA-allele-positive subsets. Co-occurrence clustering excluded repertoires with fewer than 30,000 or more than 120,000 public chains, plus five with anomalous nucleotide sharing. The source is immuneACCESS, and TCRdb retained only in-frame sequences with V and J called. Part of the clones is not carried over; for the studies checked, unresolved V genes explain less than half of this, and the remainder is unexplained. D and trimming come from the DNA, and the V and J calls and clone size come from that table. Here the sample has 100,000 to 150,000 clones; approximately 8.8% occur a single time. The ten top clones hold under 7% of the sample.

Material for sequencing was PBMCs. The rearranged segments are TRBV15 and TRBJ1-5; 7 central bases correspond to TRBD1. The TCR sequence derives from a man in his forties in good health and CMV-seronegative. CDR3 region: CATSRTAGGYDQPQHF. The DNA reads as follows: TGTGCCACCAGCAGGACCGCAGGGGGGTACGATCAGCCCCAGCATTTT.